These T cell receptor beta chains were read from a single sample in a study of graft-versus-host responses after intestinal transplantation. These receptors have no identified antigens. Clones were read by immunoSEQ multiplex PCR, and TCRdb kept only the in-frame ones, dropping some. The sample includes over 85,000 clones, 91% of them seen just once. The sequenced sample was unstimulated CD4+ T cells sorted from spleen or lymph node cells, obtained before transplant. These receptors were collected from a human donor who was the organ donor for an intestinal transplant. CDR3s include the opening cysteine and the closing phenylalanine or tryptophan. The D gene is left open where the match is weak. A clone size is listed for some rows: how often the clone was seen (once, few, many), or a class if it is expanded.

j_gene | d_gene | v_gene | abundance | CDR3nt | CDR3aa
TRBJ2-5 | TRBD2 | TRBV4-1 | once | TGCGCCAGCAGCCAAGATGGGACCGCTTGGCGGGGGGGGCGTGGGGTGTACTTC | CASSQDGTAWRGGRGVYF
TRBJ2-5 | - | TRBV12-2 | - | TGTGCAAGTCGCGGTTCGGGACAGGGGAAGACCCAGTACTTC | CASRGSGQGKTQYF
TRBJ2-2 | - | TRBV27 | - | TGTGCCAGCAGTTTATTGGGGCCCGGGGAGCTGTTTTTT | CASSLLGPGELFF
TRBJ1-1 | TRBD1 | TRBV27 | - | TGTGCCAGCAGTGGCCGGGGGACAGTACGGACTGAAGCTTTCTTT | CASSGRGTVRTEAFF
TRBJ2-1 | TRBD1 | TRBV6-1 | - | TGTGCCAGCAGTAATCAGGGGGCTTCTTTCAATGAGCAGTTCTTC | CASSNQGASFNEQFF
TRBJ1-4 | TRBD1 | TRBV7-9 | - | TGTGCCAGCAGCTTTGGGACAGCAAATGAAAAACTGTTTTTT | CASSFGTANEKLFF
TRBJ2-7 | - | TRBV7-9 | - | TGTGCCAGCAGCTTAGCCGGACTACCCTACGAGCAGTACTTC | CASSLAGLPYEQYF
TRBJ1-1 | TRBD1 | TRBV18 | - | TGTGCCAGCTCACCACGACAGGGGAACACTGAAGCTTTCTTT | CASSPRQGNTEAFF
TRBJ2-1 | TRBD2 | TRBV7-3 | - | TGTGCCAGCAGCCCCAATAGCGGGGGGGCTATCTACAATGAGCAGTTCTTC | CASSPNSGGAIYNEQFF
TRBJ2-3 | - | TRBV2 | - | TGTGCCAGCAGTGGACAGAGTATGGGTAGCACAGATACGCAGTATTTT | CASSGQSMGSTDTQYF
TRBJ2-5 | TRBD1 | TRBV7-2 | few | TGTGCCAGCAGCTTAAGGACAGGGGAGACCCAGTACTTC | CASSLRTGETQYF
TRBJ1-2 | - | TRBV7-5 | - | TGTGCCAGAAGCTCCCCCAGGGATGGCTACACCTTC | CARSSPRDGYTF
TRBJ1-4 | - | TRBV14 | - | TGTGCCAGCAGCCAAGTTCGGGGGGGTCGTGAAAAACTGTTTTTT | CASSQVRGGREKLFF
TRBJ2-7 | - | TRBV4-3 | - | TGCGCCAGCAGCCAAAAAGGAGGGGGAGGGGAGCAGTACTTC | CASSQKGGGGEQYF
TRBJ2-1 | - | TRBV20-1 | - | TGCAGTGCCCCTACGTATGAGCAGTTCTTC | CSAPTYEQFF
TRBJ1-1 | - | TRBV29-1 | once | TGCAGCGTTGGCCATGGTCTAGGGGAGAACACTGAAGCTTTCTTT | CSVGHGLGENTEAFF
TRBJ1-1 | - | TRBV28 | - | TGTGCCAGTTGGACAGCGCCTATGAACACTGAAGCTTTCTTT | CASWTAPMNTEAFF
TRBJ2-1 | TRBD2 | TRBV11-2 | - | TGTGCCAGCAGCTCCCCTCTAACGGGGGGCTCCTACAATGAGCAGTTCTTC | CASSSPLTGGSYNEQFF
TRBJ2-7 | TRBD1 | TRBV18 | once | TGTGCCAGCTCACCTTTTACAGGGGGCCACGAGCAGTACTTC | CASSPFTGGHEQYF
TRBJ2-1 | - | TRBV7-6 | - | TGTGCCAGCAGTTACCGCGATGAGCAGTTCTTC | CASSYRDEQFF
TRBJ2-3 | TRBD2 | TRBV7-2 | - | TGTGCCAGCAGCTCGCCGACTAGCGGGAGACGCACAGATACGCAGTATTTT | CASSSPTSGRRTDTQYF
TRBJ1-6 | - | TRBV6-5 | - | TGTGCCAGCAGTTACCGGATGACAGATAATTCACCCCTCCACTTT | CASSYRMTDNSPLHF